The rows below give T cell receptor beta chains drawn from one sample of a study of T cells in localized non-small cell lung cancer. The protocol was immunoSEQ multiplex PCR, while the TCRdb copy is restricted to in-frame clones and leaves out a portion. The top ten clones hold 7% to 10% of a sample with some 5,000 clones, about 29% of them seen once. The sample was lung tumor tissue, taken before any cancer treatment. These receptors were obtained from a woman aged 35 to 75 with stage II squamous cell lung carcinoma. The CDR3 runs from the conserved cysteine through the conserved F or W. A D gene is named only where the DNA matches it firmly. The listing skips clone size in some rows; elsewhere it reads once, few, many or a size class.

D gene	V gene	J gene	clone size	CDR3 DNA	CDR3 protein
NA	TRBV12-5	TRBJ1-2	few	TGTGCCAGCAAAGGGATTAACTATGGCTACACCTTC	CASKGINYGYTF
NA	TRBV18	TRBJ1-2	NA	TGTGCCAGCTCACCACCCGTCGGGACAAACTATGGCTACACCTTC	CASSPPVGTNYGYTF
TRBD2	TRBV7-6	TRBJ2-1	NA	TGTGCCAGCAGCCAAGAGGGACTAGCGGGTTATAATGAGCAGTTCTTC	CASSQEGLAGYNEQFF
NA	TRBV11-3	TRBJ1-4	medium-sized	TGTGCCAGCAGCTTATCCCGGACTGGGGCAAAACTGTTTTTT	CASSLSRTGAKLFF
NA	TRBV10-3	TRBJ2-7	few	TGTGCCATCACCCAAGGCAGGGAATACGAGCAGTACTTC	CAITQGREYEQYF
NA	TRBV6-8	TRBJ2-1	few	TGTGCCAGCACCCAACAGGGAGGGGGAGTGTTCTTC	CASTQQGGGVFF
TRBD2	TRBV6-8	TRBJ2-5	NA	TGTGCCAGCCGGACTAGCGGGTTTCAAGAGACCCAGTACTTC	CASRTSGFQETQYF
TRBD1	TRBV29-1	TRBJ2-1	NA	TGCAGCGTGGGCCGGGACAGGGGACGGGACGAGCAGTTCTTC	CSVGRDRGRDEQFF
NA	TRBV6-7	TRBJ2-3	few	TGTGCCACCGAAGAGGGTAGCACAGATACGCAGTATTTT	CATEEGSTDTQYF
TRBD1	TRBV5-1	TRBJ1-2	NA	TGCGCCAGCAGCCCGGGGACAGACCTTTATGGCTACACCTTC	CASSPGTDLYGYTF
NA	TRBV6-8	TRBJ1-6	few	TGTGCCAGCAGTTACGGGGCGGGGGCAGGGCCTGCCATGGCCCTCCACTTT	CASSYGAGAGPAMALHF
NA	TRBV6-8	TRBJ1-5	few	TGTGCCAGCAGTATCGGATGGGGAAGCAATCAGCCCCAGCATTTT	CASSIGWGSNQPQHF
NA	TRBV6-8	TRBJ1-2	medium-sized	TGTGCCAGCACCCCCGGTGGGTCCTGGAATGGCTACACCTTC	CASTPGGSWNGYTF
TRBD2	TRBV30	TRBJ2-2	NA	TGTGCCTGGGCTAGCGGCACGAACACCGGGGAGCTGTTTTTT	CAWASGTNTGELFF
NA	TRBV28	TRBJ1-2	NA	TGTGCCAGCAGTCTCTCCGGGGGACGAGGAAATGAGTATGGCTACACCTTC	CASSLSGGRGNEYGYTF
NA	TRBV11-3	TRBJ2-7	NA	TGTGCCAGCAGCGAGGGACCGAGTACTGGCAGGGAGCAGTACTTC	CASSEGPSTGREQYF
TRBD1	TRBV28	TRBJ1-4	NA	TGTGCCAGCAACACACCCGACAGGGGCCAGGGTGAAAAACTGTTTTTT	CASNTPDRGQGEKLFF
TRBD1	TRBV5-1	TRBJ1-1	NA	TGCGCCAGCAGTCGGGAAGGAAGACAGGGGTGGGCTGAAGCTTTCTTT	CASSREGRQGWAEAFF
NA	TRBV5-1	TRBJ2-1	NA	TGCGCCAGCAGCTCCGGGACGAGCTACAATGAGCAGTTCTTC	CASSSGTSYNEQFF
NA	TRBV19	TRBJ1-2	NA	TGTGCCAGTAGTATAGATGTCAGCGCCTATGGCTACACCTTC	CASSIDVSAYGYTF
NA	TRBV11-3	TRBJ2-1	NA	TGTGCCAGCAGCTCCCTTGACAGCCCATTTTCAAATGAGCAGTTCTTC	CASSSLDSPFSNEQFF
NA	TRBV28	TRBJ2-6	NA	TGTGCCAGCCAGTCGTCAACTATCGCTGGGGCCAACGTCCTGACTTTC	CASQSSTIAGANVLTF